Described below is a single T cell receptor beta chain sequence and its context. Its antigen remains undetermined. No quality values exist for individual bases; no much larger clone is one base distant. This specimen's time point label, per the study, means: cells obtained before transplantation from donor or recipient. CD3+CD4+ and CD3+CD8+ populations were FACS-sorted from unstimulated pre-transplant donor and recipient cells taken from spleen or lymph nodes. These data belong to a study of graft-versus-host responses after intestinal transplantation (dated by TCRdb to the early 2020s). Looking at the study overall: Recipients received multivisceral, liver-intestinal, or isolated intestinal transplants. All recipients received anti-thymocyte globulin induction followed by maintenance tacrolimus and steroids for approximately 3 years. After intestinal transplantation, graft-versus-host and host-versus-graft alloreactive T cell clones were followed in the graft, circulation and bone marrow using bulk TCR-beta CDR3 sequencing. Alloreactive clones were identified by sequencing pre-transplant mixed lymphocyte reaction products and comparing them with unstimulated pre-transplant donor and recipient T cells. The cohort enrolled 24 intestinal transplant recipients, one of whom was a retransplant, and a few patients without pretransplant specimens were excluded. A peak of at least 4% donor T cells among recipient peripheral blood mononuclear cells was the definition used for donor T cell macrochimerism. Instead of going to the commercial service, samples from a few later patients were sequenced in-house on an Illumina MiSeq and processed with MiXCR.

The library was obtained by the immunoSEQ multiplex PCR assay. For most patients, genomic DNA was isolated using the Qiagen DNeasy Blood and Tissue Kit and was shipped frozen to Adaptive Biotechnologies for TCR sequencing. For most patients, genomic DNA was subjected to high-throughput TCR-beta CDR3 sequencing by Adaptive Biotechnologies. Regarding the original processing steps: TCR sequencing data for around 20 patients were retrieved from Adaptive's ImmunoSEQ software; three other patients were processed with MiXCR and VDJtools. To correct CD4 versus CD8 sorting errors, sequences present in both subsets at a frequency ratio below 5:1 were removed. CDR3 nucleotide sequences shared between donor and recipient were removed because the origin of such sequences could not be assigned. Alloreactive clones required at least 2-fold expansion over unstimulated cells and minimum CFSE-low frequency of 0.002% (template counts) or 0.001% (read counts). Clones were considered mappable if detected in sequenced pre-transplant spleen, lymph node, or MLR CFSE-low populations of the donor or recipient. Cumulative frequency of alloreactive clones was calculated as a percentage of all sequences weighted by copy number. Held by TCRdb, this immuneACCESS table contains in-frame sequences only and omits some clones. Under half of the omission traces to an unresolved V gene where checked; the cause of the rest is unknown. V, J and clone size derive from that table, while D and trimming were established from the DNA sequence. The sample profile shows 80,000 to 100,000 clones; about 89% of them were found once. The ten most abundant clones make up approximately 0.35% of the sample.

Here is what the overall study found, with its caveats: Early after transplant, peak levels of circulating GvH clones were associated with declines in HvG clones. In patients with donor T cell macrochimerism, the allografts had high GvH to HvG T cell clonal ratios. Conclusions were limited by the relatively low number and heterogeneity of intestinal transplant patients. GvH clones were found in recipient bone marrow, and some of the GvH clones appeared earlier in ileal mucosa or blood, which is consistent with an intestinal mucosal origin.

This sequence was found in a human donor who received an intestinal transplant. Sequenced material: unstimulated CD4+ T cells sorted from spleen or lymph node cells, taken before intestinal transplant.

The nucleotide sequence is given as TGTGCCAGCAGCTTCGTGGGGGCAGGAGATACGCAGTATTTT. It is translated as CASSFVGAGDTQYF. This chain is built from TRBV5-6 and TRBJ2-3; TRBD1 might be the D gene, on 6 matching bases. The germline V gene supplies CDR1 SGHDT and CDR2 YYEEEE. From the cysteine up to the phenylalanine, the CDR3 has a length of 14 residues. This entry keeps only the CDR3 DNA: 42 bases, framed from base 1. The trim is 2 bases for V and 5 bases for J, with a gap of 12 bases between the germline ends.